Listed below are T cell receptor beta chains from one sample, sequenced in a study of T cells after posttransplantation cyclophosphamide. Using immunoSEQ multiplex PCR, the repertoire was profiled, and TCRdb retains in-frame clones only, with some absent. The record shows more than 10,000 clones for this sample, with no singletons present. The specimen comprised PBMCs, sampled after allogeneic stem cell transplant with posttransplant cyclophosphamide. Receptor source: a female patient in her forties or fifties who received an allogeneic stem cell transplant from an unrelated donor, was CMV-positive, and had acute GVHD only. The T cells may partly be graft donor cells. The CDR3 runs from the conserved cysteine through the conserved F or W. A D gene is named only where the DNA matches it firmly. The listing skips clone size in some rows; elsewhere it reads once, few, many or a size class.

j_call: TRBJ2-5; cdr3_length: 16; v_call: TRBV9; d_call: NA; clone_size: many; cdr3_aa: CASSVGGRGKQETQYF; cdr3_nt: TGTGCCAGCAGCGTAGGAGGAAGAGGAAAACAAGAGACCCAGTACTTC
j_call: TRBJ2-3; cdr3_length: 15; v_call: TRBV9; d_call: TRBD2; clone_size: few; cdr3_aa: CASSVTAGEVDTQYF; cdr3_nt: TGTGCCAGCAGCGTAACAGCGGGAGAAGTAGATACGCAGTATTTT
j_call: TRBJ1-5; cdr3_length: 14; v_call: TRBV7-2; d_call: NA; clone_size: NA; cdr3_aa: CASSFPGLNQPQHF; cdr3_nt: TGTGCCAGCAGCTTCCCAGGGCTCAATCAGCCCCAGCATTTT
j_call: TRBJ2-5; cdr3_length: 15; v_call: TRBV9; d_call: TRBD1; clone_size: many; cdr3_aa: CASSIRGQSQETQYF; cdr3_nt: TGTGCCAGCAGCATACGGGGACAGAGCCAAGAGACCCAGTACTTC
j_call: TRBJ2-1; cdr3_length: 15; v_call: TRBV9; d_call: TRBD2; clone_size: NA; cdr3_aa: CASSYSGLDYNEQFF; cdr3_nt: TGTGCCAGCAGCTATAGCGGGCTTGATTACAATGAGCAGTTCTTC
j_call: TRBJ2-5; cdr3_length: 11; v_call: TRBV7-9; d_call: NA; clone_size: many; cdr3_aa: CASSPSGTQYF; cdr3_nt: TGTGCCAGCAGCCCCTCGGGAACCCAGTACTTC
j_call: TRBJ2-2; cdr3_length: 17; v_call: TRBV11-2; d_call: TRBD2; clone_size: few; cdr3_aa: CASSLVQGLAWAGELFF; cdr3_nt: TGTGCCAGCAGCTTAGTTCAGGGACTAGCCTGGGCCGGGGAGCTGTTTTTT
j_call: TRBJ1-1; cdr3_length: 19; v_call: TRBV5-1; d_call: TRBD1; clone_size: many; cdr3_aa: CASSLRRGQGNTPKWKAFF; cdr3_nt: TGCGCCAGCAGCCTCCGCCGGGGACAGGGGAATACCCCTAAATGGAAAGCTTTCTTT
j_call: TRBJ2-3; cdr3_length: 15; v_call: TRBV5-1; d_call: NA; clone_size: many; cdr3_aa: CASSLVGLSVDTQYF; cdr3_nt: TGCGCCAGCAGCTTGGTGGGACTTTCTGTTGATACGCAGTATTTT
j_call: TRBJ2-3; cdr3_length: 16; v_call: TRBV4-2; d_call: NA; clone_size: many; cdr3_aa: CASSQRTRGAADTQYF; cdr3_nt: TGTGCCAGCAGCCAACGAACCAGGGGGGCGGCAGATACGCAGTATTTT
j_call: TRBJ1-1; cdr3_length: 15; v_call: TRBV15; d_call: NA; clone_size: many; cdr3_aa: CATSRDRGGGTEAFF; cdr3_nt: TGTGCCACCAGCAGAGATCGGGGAGGGGGCACTGAAGCTTTCTTT
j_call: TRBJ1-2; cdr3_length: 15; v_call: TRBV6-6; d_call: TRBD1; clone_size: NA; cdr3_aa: CASTGQGVGNYGYTF; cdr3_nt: TGTGCCAGCACCGGACAGGGGGTCGGGAACTATGGCTACACCTTC
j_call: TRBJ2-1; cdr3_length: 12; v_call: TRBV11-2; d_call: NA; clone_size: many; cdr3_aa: CASSLDRNEQFF; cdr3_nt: TGTGCCAGCAGCTTAGATCGGAATGAGCAGTTCTTC
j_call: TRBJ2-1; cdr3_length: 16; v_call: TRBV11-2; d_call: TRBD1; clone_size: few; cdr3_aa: CASSFRRDRGANEQFF; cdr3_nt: TGTGCCAGCAGCTTTAGGCGGGACAGGGGGGCCAATGAGCAGTTCTTC
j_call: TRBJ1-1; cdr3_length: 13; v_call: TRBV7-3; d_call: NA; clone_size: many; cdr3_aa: CASSPNSGAGAFF; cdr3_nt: TGTGCCAGCAGCCCCAACTCAGGGGCGGGAGCTTTCTTT
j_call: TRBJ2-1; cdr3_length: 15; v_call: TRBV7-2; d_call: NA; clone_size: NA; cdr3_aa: CASSPELSSYNEQFF; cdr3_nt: TGTGCCAGCAGCCCGGAACTAAGCTCCTACAATGAGCAGTTCTTC
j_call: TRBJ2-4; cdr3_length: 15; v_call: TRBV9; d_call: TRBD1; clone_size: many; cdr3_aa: CASSLGQGAKNIQYF; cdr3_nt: TGTGCCAGCAGCTTGGGACAGGGTGCCAAAAACATTCAGTACTTC
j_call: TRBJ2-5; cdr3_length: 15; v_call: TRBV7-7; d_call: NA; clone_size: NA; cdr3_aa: CASSLGLRGWETQYF; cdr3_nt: TGTGCTAGCAGCTTAGGGTTAAGGGGTTGGGAGACCCAGTACTTC
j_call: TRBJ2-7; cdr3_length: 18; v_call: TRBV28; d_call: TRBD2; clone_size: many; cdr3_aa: CASSWVSGRAWSSYEQYF; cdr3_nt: TGTGCCAGCAGTTGGGTTAGCGGGAGGGCCTGGAGCTCCTACGAGCAGTACTTC
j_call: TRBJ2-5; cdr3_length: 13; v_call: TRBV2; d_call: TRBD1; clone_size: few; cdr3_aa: CASRGQGEGEQYF; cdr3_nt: TGTGCCAGTCGCGGACAGGGTGAAGGAGAGCAGTACTTC
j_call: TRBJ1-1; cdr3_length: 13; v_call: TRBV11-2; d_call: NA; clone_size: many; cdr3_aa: CASSFPGFTEAFF; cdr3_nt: TGTGCCAGCAGCTTCCCCGGGTTCACTGAAGCTTTCTTT
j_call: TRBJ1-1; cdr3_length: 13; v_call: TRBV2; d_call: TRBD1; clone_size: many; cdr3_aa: CASGTGGVIEAFF; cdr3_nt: TGTGCCAGTGGGACAGGGGGGGTTATTGAAGCTTTCTTT
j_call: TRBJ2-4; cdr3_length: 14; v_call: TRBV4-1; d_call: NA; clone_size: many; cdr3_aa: CASSHPGTGNIQYF; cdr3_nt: TGCGCCAGCAGCCATCCCGGGACTGGGAACATTCAGTACTTC
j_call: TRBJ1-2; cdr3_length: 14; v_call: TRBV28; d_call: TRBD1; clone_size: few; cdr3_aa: CASRTQGADYGYTF; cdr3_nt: TGTGCCAGCAGAACCCAGGGGGCGGACTATGGCTACACCTTC
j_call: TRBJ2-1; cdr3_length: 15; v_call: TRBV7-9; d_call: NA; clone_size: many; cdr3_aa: CASSRAESSYNEQFF; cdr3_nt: TGTGCCAGCAGCCGCGCGGAGAGCTCCTACAATGAGCAGTTCTTC
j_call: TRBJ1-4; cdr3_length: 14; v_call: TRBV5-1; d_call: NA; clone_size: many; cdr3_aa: CASSLGGGDEKLFF; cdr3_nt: TGCGCCAGCAGCCTAGGAGGAGGGGATGAAAAACTGTTTTTT
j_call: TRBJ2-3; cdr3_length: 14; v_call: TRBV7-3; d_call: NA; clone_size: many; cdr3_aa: CASSPDVSVNTQYF; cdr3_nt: TGTGCCAGCAGCCCTGATGTCTCGGTTAATACGCAGTATTTT
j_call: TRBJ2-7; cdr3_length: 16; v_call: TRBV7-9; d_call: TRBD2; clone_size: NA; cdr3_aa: CASSSRRASGSYEQYF; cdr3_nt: TGTGCCAGCAGCTCCCGCCGGGCTAGCGGATCTTACGAGCAGTACTTC
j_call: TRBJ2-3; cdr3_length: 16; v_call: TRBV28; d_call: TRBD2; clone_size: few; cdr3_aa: CASSSSASGDSDTQYF; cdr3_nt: TGTGCCAGCAGTTCCTCGGCTAGCGGCGACTCAGATACGCAGTATTTT
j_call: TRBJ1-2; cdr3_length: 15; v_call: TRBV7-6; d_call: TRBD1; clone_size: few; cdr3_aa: CARCIPGQATYGYTF; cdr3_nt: TGTGCCAGGTGCATCCCGGGACAGGCTACCTATGGCTACACCTTC
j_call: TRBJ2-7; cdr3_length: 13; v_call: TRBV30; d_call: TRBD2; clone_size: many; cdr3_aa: CAWSVSGLVEQYF; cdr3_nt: TGTGCCTGGAGTGTGTCCGGACTAGTTGAGCAGTACTTC
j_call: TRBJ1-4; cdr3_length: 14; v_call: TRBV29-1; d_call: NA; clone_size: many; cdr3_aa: CSVVADRANEKLFF; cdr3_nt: TGCAGCGTTGTCGCAGACAGAGCTAATGAAAAACTGTTTTTT
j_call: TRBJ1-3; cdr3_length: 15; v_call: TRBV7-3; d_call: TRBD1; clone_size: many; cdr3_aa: CASSLIGGGGNTIYF; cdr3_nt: TGTGCCAGCAGCTTAATAGGGGGCGGTGGAAACACCATATATTTT
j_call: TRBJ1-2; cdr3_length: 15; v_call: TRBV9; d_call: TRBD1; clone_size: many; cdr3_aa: CASSIGTGGFSGYTF; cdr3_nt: TGTGCCAGCAGCATCGGGACAGGGGGCTTCTCTGGCTACACCTTC
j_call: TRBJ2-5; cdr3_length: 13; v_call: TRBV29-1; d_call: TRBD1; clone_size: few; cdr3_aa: CSDRDRGSETQYF; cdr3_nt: TGCAGCGACAGGGACAGGGGGTCCGAGACCCAGTACTTC
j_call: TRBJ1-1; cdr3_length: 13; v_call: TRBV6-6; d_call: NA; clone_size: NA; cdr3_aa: CASVSTGHTEAFF; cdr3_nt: TGTGCCAGCGTAAGCACAGGGCACACTGAAGCTTTCTTT
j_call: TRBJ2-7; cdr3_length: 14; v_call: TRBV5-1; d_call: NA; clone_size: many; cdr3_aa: CASSLSEGSYEQYF; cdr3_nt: TGCGCCAGCAGCTTAAGCGAGGGCTCCTACGAGCAGTACTTC
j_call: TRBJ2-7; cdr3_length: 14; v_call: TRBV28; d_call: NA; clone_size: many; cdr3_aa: CASSPGDIRYEQYF; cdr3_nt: TGTGCCAGCAGTCCCGGGGACATCCGCTACGAGCAGTACTTC
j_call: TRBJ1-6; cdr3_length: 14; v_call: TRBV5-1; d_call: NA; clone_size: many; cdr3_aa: CASSYGGEGSPLHF; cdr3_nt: TGCGCCAGCAGTTACGGCGGGGAGGGTTCACCCCTCCACTTT
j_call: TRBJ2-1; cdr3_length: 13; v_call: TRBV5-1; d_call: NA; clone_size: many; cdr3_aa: CASSLQDYNEQFF; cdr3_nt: TGCGCCAGCAGCCTACAGGATTACAATGAGCAGTTCTTC
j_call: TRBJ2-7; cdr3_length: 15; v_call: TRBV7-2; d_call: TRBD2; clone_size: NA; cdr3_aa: CASSVGLALGLEQYF; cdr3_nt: TGTGCCAGCAGCGTCGGACTAGCCTTGGGGCTCGAGCAGTACTTC
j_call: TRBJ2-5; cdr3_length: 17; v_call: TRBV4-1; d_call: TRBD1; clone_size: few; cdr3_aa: CASSHIENRGPGETQYF; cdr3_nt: TGCGCCAGCAGCCATATCGAAAACAGGGGGCCCGGGGAGACCCAGTACTTC
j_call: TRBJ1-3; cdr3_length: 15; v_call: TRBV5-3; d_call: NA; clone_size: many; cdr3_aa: CARSLGRRSGNTIYF; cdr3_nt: TGTGCCAGAAGCTTGGGGCGGCGGTCTGGAAACACCATATATTTT
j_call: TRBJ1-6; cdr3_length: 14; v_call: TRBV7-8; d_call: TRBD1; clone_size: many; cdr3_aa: CASSLGQDNSPLHF; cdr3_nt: TGTGCCAGCAGCTTGGGACAGGATAATTCACCCCTCCACTTT
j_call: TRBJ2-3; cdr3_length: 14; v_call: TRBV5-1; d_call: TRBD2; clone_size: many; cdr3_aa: CASSLDLTSGTQYF; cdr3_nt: TGCGCCAGCAGCTTGGACCTTACTAGCGGCACGCAGTATTTT
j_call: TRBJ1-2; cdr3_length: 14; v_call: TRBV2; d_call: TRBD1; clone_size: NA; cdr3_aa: CASSFQGAWSGYTF; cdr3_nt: TGTGCCAGCAGCTTCCAGGGGGCTTGGAGTGGCTACACCTTC
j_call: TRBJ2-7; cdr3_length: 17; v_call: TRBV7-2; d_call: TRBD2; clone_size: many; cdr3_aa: CASSSGTSGSSRYEQYF; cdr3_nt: TGTGCCAGCAGCTCCGGGACTAGCGGGAGTAGCAGGTACGAGCAGTACTTC
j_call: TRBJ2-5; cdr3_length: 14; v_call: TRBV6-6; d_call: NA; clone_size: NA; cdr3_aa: CASSYLASQETQYF; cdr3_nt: TGTGCCAGCAGTTACTTGGCATCACAAGAGACCCAGTACTTC
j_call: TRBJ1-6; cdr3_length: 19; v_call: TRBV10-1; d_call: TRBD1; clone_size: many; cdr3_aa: CASSGLPGTGTSYNSPLHF; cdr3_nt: TGCGCCAGCAGTGGGTTGCCCGGGACAGGTACCTCCTATAATTCACCCCTCCACTTT
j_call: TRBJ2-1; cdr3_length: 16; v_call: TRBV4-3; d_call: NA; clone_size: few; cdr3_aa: CASSQDQGASYNEQFF; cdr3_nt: TGCGCCAGCAGCCAAGATCAAGGGGCCTCCTACAATGAGCAGTTCTTC
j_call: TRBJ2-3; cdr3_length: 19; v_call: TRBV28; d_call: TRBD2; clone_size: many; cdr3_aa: CASIMSPGTSGGPTDTQYF; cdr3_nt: TGTGCCAGTATCATGAGTCCCGGGACTAGCGGGGGGCCCACAGATACGCAGTATTTT
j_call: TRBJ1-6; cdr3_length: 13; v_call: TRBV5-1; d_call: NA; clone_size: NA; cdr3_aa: CASSLAEDSPLHF; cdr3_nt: TGCGCCAGCAGCTTGGCCGAGGATTCACCCCTCCACTTT
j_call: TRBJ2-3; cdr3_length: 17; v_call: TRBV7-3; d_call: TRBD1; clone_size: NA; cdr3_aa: CASSLNPAGGGTDTQYF; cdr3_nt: TGTGCCAGCAGCTTAAATCCCGCAGGGGGCGGCACAGATACGCAGTATTTT
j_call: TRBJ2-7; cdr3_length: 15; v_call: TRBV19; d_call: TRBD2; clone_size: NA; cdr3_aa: CASSTLAAVGYEQYF; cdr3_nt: TGTGCCAGTAGCACCCTAGCGGCTGTAGGCTACGAGCAGTACTTC
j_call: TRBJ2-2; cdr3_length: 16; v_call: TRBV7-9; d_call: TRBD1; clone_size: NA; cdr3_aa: CASSSGQGGGPGELFF; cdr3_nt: TGTGCCAGCAGCTCCGGACAGGGGGGAGGCCCCGGGGAGCTGTTTTTT
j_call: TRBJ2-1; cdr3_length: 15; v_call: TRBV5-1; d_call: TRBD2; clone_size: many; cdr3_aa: CASTRTSGTYNEQFF; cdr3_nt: TGCGCCAGCACCCGCACTAGCGGGACGTACAATGAGCAGTTCTTC
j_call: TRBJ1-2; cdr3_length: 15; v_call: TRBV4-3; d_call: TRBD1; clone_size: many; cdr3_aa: CASSQDQTGTYGYTF; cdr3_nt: TGCGCCAGCAGCCAAGATCAGACAGGGACATATGGCTACACCTTC
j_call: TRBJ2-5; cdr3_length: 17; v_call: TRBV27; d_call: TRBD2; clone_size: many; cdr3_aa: CASSSGLSGTEGETQYF; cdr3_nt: TGTGCCAGCAGTTCCGGACTAAGCGGGACCGAGGGAGAGACCCAGTACTTC
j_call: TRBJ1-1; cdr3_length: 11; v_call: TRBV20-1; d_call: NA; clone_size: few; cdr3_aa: CSARGLWEAFF; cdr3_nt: TGCAGTGCTAGAGGGCTTTGGGAAGCTTTCTTT